The present TCR beta chain was sequenced within a study of blood T cell repertoires in COVID-19. Study-wide context: There were acute and convalescent COVID-19 samples, and they came from the United States, Italy and Spain.

Original analysis: Counts of nucleated cells, estimated from reference gene primer amplification, were obtained. Repertoires were generated with immunoSEQ multiplex PCR, while TCRdb's copy carries only in-frame clones and drops some. The DNA gave D and trimming, while V, J and clone size come from that table. The table records 300,000 or so clones, around 90% of them present only once. Recruited during active infection, patients (from Seattle) were subsequently followed longitudinally. The CDR3 totals 13 residues. The V end lost 4 bases, the J end lost 0 bases, and 9 bases lay between the germline ends. CDR1 and CDR2 from the germline V gene are SQVTM and ANQGSEA. Concerning this clone itself: Distinct nucleotide sequences in the sample also encode this CDR3.

This sequence was found in a woman in her 30s with COVID-19, enrolled during active disease. The sequencing sample was made of peripheral blood. J is TRBJ1-2 and V is TRBV29-1, with unresolved D. The CDR3 bases are TGCAGCGTTGGAGGTGGAGCTAACTATGGCTACACCTTC. Translated, it gives CSVGGGANYGYTF.